Shown below are 32 T cell receptor beta chains from a single sample sequenced in a study of blood T cell repertoires in COVID-19 (dated by TCRdb to the early 2020s). The protocol used for the library was the immunoSEQ multiplex PCR assay. The source is immuneACCESS, and TCRdb retained only in-frame sequences with V and J called. Part of the clones is not carried over; for the studies checked, unresolved V genes explain less than half of this, and the remainder is unexplained. In all, the sample holds 20,000 to 25,000 clones, and more than 80% of those were seen once. Of the sample, over 15% falls within the top ten clones. What was sequenced was peripheral blood. The receptors originated from a human donor in a cohort sampled during active COVID-19.

The chain links TRBV5-1 to TRBJ1-2; TRBD1 might be the D (6 bases). V was pared by 5 bases and J by 8 bases, with 16 bases between. Germline V lookup: CDR1 SGHRS, CDR2 YFSETQ. The CDR3 is made up of 13 amino acids. In DNA, the CDR3 is TGCGCCAGCAGATTTGGTCAGGGGAACGGCTACACCTTC. Translation gives CASRFGQGNGYTF.

The chain recombines TRBV10-1 with TRBJ2-1, with 10 bases fitting TRBD2. The CDR3 has 14 residues. V was clipped by 7 bases and J by 5 bases; unmatched bases: 5. Per the germline V gene, CDR1 is WNHNN and CDR2 is SYGVQD (reference sequence). The CDR3 reads CASKLAGEDNEQFF. Here the CDR3 DNA reads TGCGCCAGCAAGCTAGCGGGGGAGGACAATGAGCAGTTCTTC.

This chain connects TRBV19 to TRBJ2-3; 13 positions agree with TRBD2. The V and J ends lost 5 bases and 4 bases, in that order; junction bases with no gene match: 6. In germline, CDR1 is LNHDA, CDR2 SQIVND (reference sequence). The CDR3 spans 16 residues. The CDR3 coding sequence is TGTGCCAGTAGTCGAACTAGCGGGGGGGCCCCAGATACGCAGTATTTT. The encoded protein is CASSRTSGGAPDTQYF.

The chain links TRBV6-5 to TRBJ2-2; 9 bases line up with TRBD1. The junction had 7 bases not matched to a gene; V was cut back by 7 bases and J by 7 bases. The CDR3 extends over 14 amino acids. The V gene's germline CDR1 is MNHEY and CDR2 SVGAGI. The CDR3 loop reads CASKTDRGYGELFF. The CDR3 region has the DNA TGTGCCAGCAAAACGGACAGGGGATACGGGGAGCTGTTTTTT.

The chain links TRBV7-9 to TRBJ1-1; 8 bases are shared with TRBD1. This CDR3 is 17 amino acids long. Germline trimming cut 5 bases from V and 0 bases from J; bases unmatched to any gene: 11. CDR1 is SEHNR and CDR2 is FQNEAQ in the germline V gene (reference sequence). The CDR3 DNA reads TGTGCCAGCAGCGCAGGGGGCTGGGGGGCACTGAACACTGAAGCTTTCTTT. Translated: CASSAGGWGALNTEAFF.

V usage is TRBV5-5 and J usage is TRBJ1-6; D is perhaps TRBD1 (5 bases). The V and J ends lost 1 base and 9 bases respectively, with 17 bases between them. The CDR3 spans 16 residues. The V gene's germline CDR1 is SGHKS and CDR2 YYEKEE (reference sequence). The CDR3 sequence: CASSLYSSGPGSPLHF. The CDR3 DNA follows: TGTGCCAGCAGCTTGTACTCCTCAGGGCCCGGTTCACCCCTCCACTTT.

This clone was counted once. This sequence joins TRBV14 and TRBJ2-3; 8 bases agree with TRBD1. After removal of 0 bases from V and 2 bases from J, the junction contained 4 bases not matched to a gene. Germline V gene lookup returns CDR1 SGHDN and CDR2 FVKESK. This CDR3 is built from 16 residues. The CDR3, as DNA: TGTGCCAGCAGCCAAGACGCAGGGGGCTTCACAGATACGCAGTATTTT. Translating it yields CASSQDAGGFTDTQYF. Together with reference TRBV14 and TRBJ2-3, the CDR3 gives the full variable domain: EAGVTQFPSHSVIEKGQTVTLRCDPISGHDNLYWYRRVMGKEIKFLLHFVKESKQDESGMPNNRFLAERTGGTYSTLKVQPAELEDSGVYFCASSQDAGGFTDTQYFGPGTRLTVL.

The rearrangement joins TRBV7-2 to TRBJ2-3, with a weak D call TRBD2 (5 bases). This CDR3 is built from 15 residues. The germline V gene has CDR1 SGHTA and CDR2 FQGNSA. Deletions cut 2 bases from V and 6 bases from J, with 15 bases between. CDR3 residues: CASSLTQTRSDTQYF. The CDR3, as DNA: TGTGCCAGCAGCTTAACGCAAACTAGATCTGATACGCAGTATTTT.

The chain couples TRBV5-1 to TRBJ2-7; 10 positions match TRBD2. Germline V gene sequence: CDR1 SGHRS, CDR2 YFSETQ. Trimming took 5 bases from V and 5 from J; bases not matched to a gene: 7. This CDR3 is built from 14 residues. CDR3 protein: CASRLSGGADEQYF. The CDR3 nucleotides are TGCGCCAGCAGACTAAGCGGGGGGGCAGACGAGCAGTACTTC.

This chain uses TRBV18 with TRBJ1-1; 7 positions agree with TRBD1. The V segment lost 2 bases and the J segment 4 bases; nucleotides outside the gene matches: 10. This CDR3 comprises 16 residues. Germline V gene lookup returns CDR1 KGHSH and CDR2 LQKENI. The CDR3 DNA sequence: TGTGCCAGCTCACCATATGAAGGGGGCGCGGGCACTGAAGCTTTCTTT. This encodes CASSPYEGGAGTEAFF. The variable domain in full, completed from reference TRBV18 and TRBJ1-1, reads NAGVMQNPRHLVRRRGQEARLRCSPMKGHSHVYWYRQLPEEGLKFMVYLQKENIIDESGMPKERFSAEFPKEGPSILRIQQVVRGDSAAYFCASSPYEGGAGTEAFFGQGTRLTVV.

This rearrangement joins TRBV6-5 to TRBJ1-1, with a possible D match to TRBD1 (5 bases). Germline CDR1 and CDR2: MNHEY and SVGAGI. This CDR3 spans 11 amino acids. V lost 2 bases and J lost 10, with 8 bases in between. The CDR3 sequence is CASSYQGLAFF. CDR3 coding DNA: TGTGCCAGCAGTTACCAGGGATTAGCTTTCTTT.

This chain links TRBV4-2 with TRBJ1-4; no firm D call. The CDR3 sequence is 13 residues long. The V gene's germline CDR1 is LGHNA and CDR2 YNFKEQ. Trimming shortened V by 8 bases and J by 0 bases, and 7 bases separated the two germline ends. The CDR3 DNA is TGTGCCAGCCGTCTAGCAACTAATGAAAAACTGTTTTTT. This encodes CASRLATNEKLFF.

V gene TRBV13 combines with J gene TRBJ2-7, with D possibly being TRBD2 (5 bases). Germline V gene data show CDR1 as PRHDT and CDR2 as FYEKMQ (reference sequence). CDR3 length: 13 amino acids. V lost 0 bases and J 6 bases, leaving 9 bases between the germline ends. The CDR3 bases are TGTGCCAGCAGCTTAGGGTCGGGGTTCGAGCAGTACTTC. Amino acids: CASSLGSGFEQYF.

CDR3 protein: CASSLRGGAITGELFF. CDR3 DNA: TGTGCCAGCAGTTTAAGGGGCGGGGCAATCACCGGGGAGCTGTTTTTT. The chain is built from TRBV27 and TRBJ2-2; D possibly corresponds to TRBD2 (6 bases). The CDR3 extends over 16 amino acids. V was shortened by 2 bases and J by 4 bases, with 14 bases between the two germline ends. Germline V gene lookup returns CDR1 MNHEY and CDR2 SMNVEV (reference sequence).

J is TRBJ2-2 and V is TRBV2; D ambiguous. V lost 4 bases to trimming and J lost 7 bases, with 7 bases between them. The V gene's germline CDR1 is SNHLY and CDR2 FYNNEI. CDR3 length equals 12 residues. Here the CDR3 DNA reads TGTGCCAGCAGTGGAGTTGTCGGGGAGCTGTTTTTT. As protein: CASSGVVGELFF.

The rearrangement joins TRBV5-4 to TRBJ2-7; 8 bases are shared with TRBD2. Germline assignment: CDR1 SGHNT and CDR2 YYREEE (reference sequence). V trimming: 2 bases; J trimming: 7 bases; junction bases outside the gene matches: 8. This CDR3 has 14 amino acids. CDR3 sequence reads: CASSFSGDRREQYF. The DNA for the CDR3 is TGTGCCAGCAGCTTTAGCGGGGACCGTCGGGAGCAGTACTTC.

The genes are TRBV11-3 and TRBJ1-2; 8 bases are shared with TRBD1. This CDR3 spans 15 amino acids. With 0 bases clipped from V and 4 bases from J, the junction kept 4 bases outside the gene matches. CDR1 SGHNT and CDR2 YENEEA come from the germline V gene. The CDR3 is CASSLDPGTGYGYTF. CDR3 in DNA: TGTGCCAGCAGCTTAGACCCCGGGACAGGCTATGGCTACACCTTC.

The chain couples TRBV10-1 to TRBJ1-1; the match to TRBD1 covers 10 bases. The CDR3 covers 15 residues. V shed 4 bases, J shed 5 bases, and the junction held 7 bases outside the gene matches. CDR1 is WNHNN, CDR2 SYGVQD, per germline (reference sequence). As DNA, the CDR3 is TGCGCCAGCAGTGGAGAGACAGGGGGCAGGACTGAAGCTTTCTTT. It yields the protein CASSGETGGRTEAFF.

This rearrangement joins TRBV5-1 to TRBJ1-5; tentative D call: TRBD1 (6 bases). The CDR3 runs to 15 residues. CDR1 and CDR2 from the germline V gene are SGHRS and YFSETQ. V was pared by 0 bases and J by 7 bases, with 14 bases between. For the CDR3, the DNA is TGCGCCAGCAGCTTGGGCCAGGGGAACGGGCAGCCCCAGCATTTT. Its translation: CASSLGQGNGQPQHF.

V is TRBV6-5 and J is TRBJ2-1; 10 bases align to TRBD1. This CDR3 has 14 amino acids. The germline gives CDR1 MNHEY, CDR2 SVGAGI. Trimming cost V 6 bases and J 7 bases; bases outside gene matches: 6. For the CDR3, the DNA is TGTGCCAGCAGCCGGGACAGGGGAGCGAATGAGCAGTTCTTC. Protein product: CASSRDRGANEQFF.

This sequence joins TRBV10-1 and TRBJ2-1, with a possible D match to TRBD2 (6 bases). Germline-derived CDR1 and CDR2 are WNHNN and SYGVQD (reference sequence). Between the trimmed V and J ends, which lost 10 bases and 7 bases, there was a span of 23 bases. There are 15 residues in the CDR3. The CDR3 protein is CATPPLGGAPNEQFF. CDR3 bases: TGCGCCACCCCTCCACTCGGCGGGGCCCCTAATGAGCAGTTCTTC.

The chain combines TRBV27 with TRBJ1-6; possibly TRBD1 for D (5 bases). CDR1 is MNHEY, CDR2 SMNVEV, per germline (reference sequence). Trimming shortened V by 2 bases and J by 2 bases, and 7 bases separated the two germline ends. The CDR3 runs 15 residues. Here the CDR3 reads CASSLTGPYNSPLHF. The DNA of the CDR3 is TGTGCCAGCAGTTTAACAGGCCCCTATAATTCACCCCTCCACTTT.

The gene calls are TRBV18 and TRBJ1-6; D unresolved. CDR3 length equals 11 residues. The germline V gene encodes CDR1 KGHSH and CDR2 LQKENI. The V end was cut by 5 bases, the J end by 7 bases, with 3 bases between. The CDR3 region has the DNA TGTGCCAGCTCAGGCAATTCACCCCTCCACTTT. It codes for CASSGNSPLHF. The full variable domain, in which reference TRBV18 and TRBJ1-6 provide the parts outside the CDR3, is NAGVMQNPRHLVRRRGQEARLRCSPMKGHSHVYWYRQLPEEGLKFMVYLQKENIIDESGMPKERFSAEFPKEGPSILRIQQVVRGDSAAYFCASSGNSPLHFGNGTRLTVT.

The V gene is TRBV7-3, the J gene TRBJ1-2; D ambiguous. Germline CDR1 reads SGHTA; CDR2 reads FQGTGA. The length of the CDR3 is 13 residues. V dropped 5 bases and J dropped 4 bases, with 11 bases sitting between them. The CDR3 nucleotides read TGTGCCAGCAGCCCCAAGGCGGGCTATGGCTACACCTTC. Amino acid sequence: CASSPKAGYGYTF.

The chain has TRBV19 and TRBJ1-6, with D possibly TRBD1 on 6 matching bases. The germline V gene has CDR1 LNHDA and CDR2 SQIVND (reference sequence). Trimming shortened V by 3 bases and J by 7 bases, and 16 bases separated the two germline ends. The CDR3 is 16 residues long. The DNA for the CDR3 is TGTGCCAGTAGTATTCGATCGGGACACAGCAATTCACCCCTCCACTTT. It is translated as CASSIRSGHSNSPLHF.

This clone was seen just once. V gene TRBV19 combines with J gene TRBJ2-3; unclear D gene. Germline lookup yields CDR1 LNHDA and CDR2 SQIVND (reference sequence). Between the trimmed V and J ends, which lost 1 base and 1 base, there was a span of 9 bases. The CDR3 is made up of 15 amino acids. The CDR3 sequence is CASSIARSGTDTQYF. Written as DNA, the CDR3 is TGTGCCAGTAGTATAGCTCGTTCGGGCACAGATACGCAGTATTTT.

The chain has TRBV11-3 and TRBJ2-2; 9 nucleotides match TRBD1. Losses at the gene ends were 5 bases for V and 1 base for J; bases not matched to a gene: 2. The CDR3 is 15 amino acids. The V gene's germline CDR1 is SGHNT and CDR2 YENEEA. The CDR3 sequence is CASSPDRGNTGELFF. In nucleotides, the CDR3 is TGTGCCAGCAGCCCGGACAGGGGGAACACCGGGGAGCTGTTTTTT.

V is TRBV5-4 and J is TRBJ2-6; D is ambiguous. Germline CDR1 SGHNT, CDR2 YYREEE (reference sequence). Trimming took off 2 bases at V and 1 base at J, with 13 bases between the two ends. The CDR3 runs 17 residues. CDR3 nucleotides: TGTGCCAGCAGCTTTGCGGCCCGAAGATCTGGGGCCAACGTCCTGACTTTC. The encoded protein is CASSFAARRSGANVLTF.

The rearrangement links TRBV9 to TRBJ1-1; possibly TRBD1 for D (5 bases). Trimming pared 4 bases from V and 1 base from J, leaving 17 bases between. This CDR3 has 16 residues. Germline values: CDR1 SGDLS, CDR2 YYNGEE. The CDR3 DNA sequence: TGTGCCAGCAGCCCTACCGCAGGGCGATCGAACACTGAAGCTTTCTTT. It yields the protein CASSPTAGRSNTEAFF.

The J gene is TRBJ2-7, the V gene TRBV6-1; tentatively, D is TRBD1 (6 bases). Germline-derived CDR1 and CDR2 are MNHNS and SASEGT. This CDR3 is built from 19 residues. Trimming removed 2 bases at V and 4 bases at J, with 27 bases between. The CDR3 protein is CASSETFKNLRGKGYEQYF. The CDR3 bases are TGTGCCAGCAGTGAAACTTTCAAAAACCTCAGGGGAAAGGGGTACGAGCAGTACTTC.

CDR3 sequence: CASSLWGGGIYSNQPQHF. In DNA form, the CDR3 reads TGTGCCAGCAGCTTATGGGGAGGGGGTATCTATAGCAATCAGCCCCAGCATTTT. V is TRBV7-2 and J is TRBJ1-5; perhaps TRBD1 as D (6 bases). Germline CDR1 SGHTA, CDR2 FQGNSA. This CDR3 region has 18 residues. Trimming removed 2 bases from V and 0 bases from J, with 17 bases in between.

The rearrangement joins TRBV9 to TRBJ2-3; 10 bases map to TRBD2. Trimming took 1 base from V and 0 from J; bases not matched to a gene: 2. Germline V gives CDR1 SGDLS, CDR2 YYNGEE. The CDR3 has 16 residues. CDR3 loop: CASSVSGGASTDTQYF. The CDR3 region has the DNA TGTGCCAGCAGCGTAAGCGGGGGGGCAAGCACAGATACGCAGTATTTT.